The 6 T cell receptor beta chains reported below all come from one sample, sequenced in a study of T cell repertoires in cytomegalovirus infection. A single record per CDR3 protein comes from TCRdb applying MiXCR to the reads. The data contain 350,000 to 550,000 distinct CDR3 sequences, 31% of them singletons. The sequencing input was PBMCs. These receptors were taken from a human donor in good health (CMV status not recorded). Some clones in this sample may be carry-over from other donors' samples.

The rearrangement uses TRBV24-1 and TRBJ2-3; tentative D call: TRBD1 (5 bases). Between the trimmed V and J ends, which lost 8 bases and 3 bases, there was a span of 11 bases. Germline lookup yields CDR1 KGHDR and CDR2 SFDVKD. The CDR3 has 13 amino acids. CDR3 bases: TGTGCCACCACAGGGTTAGCAACAGATACGCAGTATTTT. Translated: CATTGLATDTQYF.

Note on this clonotype: At one boundary the junction diverges from the germline segment, which might be a read error. The genes are TRBV7-9 and TRBJ1-4; a weak D match, TRBD1 (5 bases). Germline loops: CDR1 SEHNR, CDR2 FQNEAQ (reference sequence). The CDR3 length is 17 residues. This chain's CDR3 is CASSSGNSGTANEKLLF. CDR3 nucleotides: TGTGCCAGCAGCTCAGGAAACTCCGGGACTGCTAATGAAAAACTGTTGTTT.

This clonotype was observed once. This CDR3 is CASVRQGPGNTIYF. CDR3 DNA sequence: TGTGCCAGCGTTCGACAGGGGCCTGGAAACACCATATATTTT. The J gene is TRBJ1-3, the V gene TRBV19; 8 bases line up with TRBD1. Germline trimming cut 9 bases from V and 2 bases from J; bases unmatched to any gene: 6. Per germline, CDR1 LNHDA and CDR2 SQIVND (reference sequence). The CDR3 length is 14 residues.

The rearrangement links TRBV28 to TRBJ2-2; the D is unclear. CDR3 length equals 15 residues. Trimming took off 3 bases at V and 3 bases at J, with 11 bases between the two ends. Germline CDR1 is MDHEN and CDR2 is SYDVKM. CDR3 coding DNA: TGTGCCAGCAGTTTCATTAAGAAAGACACCGGGGAGCTGTTTTTT. It encodes CASSFIKKDTGELFF.

The gene calls are TRBV18 and TRBJ2-5; 8 nucleotides match TRBD1. The trim removed 0 bases at V and 7 bases at J, leaving 1 base unmatched. This CDR3 has 13 amino acids. Germline V lookup: CDR1 KGHSH, CDR2 LQKENI. The CDR3 bases are TGTGCCAGCTCACCACCCGGACAGGGGACCCAGTACTTC. This codes for CASSPPGQGTQYF.

The rearrangement joins TRBV18 to TRBJ2-7, with D unresolved. CDR3 length: 13 residues. Germline loops: CDR1 KGHSH, CDR2 LQKENI. The V end lost 5 bases, the J end lost 7 bases, and 15 bases lay between the germline ends. The chain's CDR3 is CASSSREREEQYF. The CDR3 DNA is TGTGCCAGCTCATCGCGCGAGAGAGAGGAGCAGTACTTC.